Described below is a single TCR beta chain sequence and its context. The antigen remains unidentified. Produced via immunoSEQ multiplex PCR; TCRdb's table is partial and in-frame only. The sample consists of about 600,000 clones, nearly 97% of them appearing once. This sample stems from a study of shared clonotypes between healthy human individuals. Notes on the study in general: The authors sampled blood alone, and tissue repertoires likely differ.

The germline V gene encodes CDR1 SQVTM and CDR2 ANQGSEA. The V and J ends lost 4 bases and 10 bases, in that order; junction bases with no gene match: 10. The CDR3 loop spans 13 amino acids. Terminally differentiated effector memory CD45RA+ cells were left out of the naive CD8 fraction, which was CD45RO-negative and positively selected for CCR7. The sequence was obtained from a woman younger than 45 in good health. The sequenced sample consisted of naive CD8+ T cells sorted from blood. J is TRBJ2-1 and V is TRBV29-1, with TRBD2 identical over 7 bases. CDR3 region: CSVGAGAPTEQFF. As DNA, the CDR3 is TGCAGCGTTGGTGCGGGAGCCCCCACCGAGCAGTTCTTC.